The present T cell receptor (beta chain) was sequenced within a study of T cells after yellow fever vaccination. Across the study: Each low-cell-number fraction was prepared by means of SMART-Seq v4 Ultra Low Input. Regarding the study as a whole: Abundant clonotypes from the bulk population could have been carried over as contaminants into FACS-sorted repertoires. Clones from primary vaccination mostly reappeared after the booster (around 97% CD4, around 90% CD8).

This clonotype was observed at least ten times. What it binds is unknown. Making TCR cDNA involved 5'RACE template switching, which added UMIs and a universal primer site. One entry per CDR3 protein results from TCRdb running MiXCR on the 5' RACE reads. The sample lists approximately 330,000 distinct CDR3 sequences, approximately 4% occurring once. Germline V gene data show CDR1 as DFQATT and CDR2 as SNEGSKA (reference sequence). The junction had 11 bases not matched to a gene; V was cut back by 8 bases and J by 1 base. The CDR3 is 15 residues long. The chain employs TRBV20-1 and TRBJ2-3, with 8 bases fitting TRBD1. The receptor's source is a man aged 18 to 29 who received the YFV17D yellow fever vaccine. Sequenced material: PBMCs, taken 5 days after the yellow fever booster vaccination. The CDR3 DNA sequence: TGCAGTTCGAACCAGGGGGCTTGGGGCACAGATACGCAGTATTTT. Translating it yields CSSNQGAWGTDTQYF.